The 27 T cell receptor beta chains given below trace back to one sample, sequenced in a study of blood T cell repertoires in COVID-19. Assay used: immunoSEQ multiplex PCR; TCRdb lists only in-frame clones, some missing. Of 250,000 or so clones listed, approximately 89% are singletons. The material sequenced was PBMCs or T cells enriched from blood (not recorded which). The receptors come from a man aged 35 to 55 who had been exposed to COVID-19.

About this clone: At one boundary the junction diverges from the germline segment, which might be a read error. The chain joins TRBV5-1 to TRBJ2-1; a possible D gene is TRBD1 (5 bases). In germline, CDR1 is SGHRS, CDR2 YFSETQ. The CDR3 is made up of 11 amino acids. This chain's CDR3 is CASSQDNEQFF. The DNA for the CDR3 is TGCGCCAGCAGCCAGGACAACGAGCAGTTCTTC.

This chain links TRBV19 with TRBJ2-3; 8 bases match TRBD1. Germline loops: CDR1 LNHDA, CDR2 SQIVND (reference sequence). V was pared by 4 bases and J by 3 bases, with 9 bases of the junction left unmatched. This CDR3 comprises 16 residues. The CDR3 is CASSTDAGGTTDTQYF. For the CDR3, the DNA is TGTGCCAGTAGTACTGATGCAGGGGGCACGACAGATACGCAGTATTTT.

The chain combines TRBV4-1 with TRBJ2-3, with D perhaps TRBD1 (5 bases). The CDR3 has 16 amino acids. CDR1 and CDR2 (germline): MGHRA, YSYEKL. V gave up 1 base and J gave up 1 base, with 12 bases separating them. For the CDR3, the DNA is TGCGCCAGCAGCCAAGGAGGTCAGGGCGGCACAGATACGCAGTATTTT. This codes for CASSQGGQGGTDTQYF.

This clone has a single count. The chain carries TRBV30 and TRBJ2-7; 11 bases align to TRBD2. The CDR3 is 13 amino acids. Germline CDR1 reads GTSNPN; CDR2 reads SVGIG (reference sequence). The V gene end was trimmed by 4 bases and the J gene end by 7 bases; junction bases not matched to a gene: 6. The CDR3 here is CAWTSGRTGEQYF. CDR3 DNA sequence: TGTGCCTGGACTAGCGGGAGGACGGGAGAGCAGTACTTC. Full variable domain (outside the CDR3, taken from reference TRBV30 and TRBJ2-7): SQTIHQWPATLVQPVGSPLSLECTVEGTSNPNLYWYRQAAGRGLQLLFYSVGIGQISSEVPQNLSASRPQDRQFILSSKKLLLSDSGFYLCAWTSGRTGEQYFGPGTRLTVT.

The V and J genes are TRBV20-1 and TRBJ2-1; no reliable D call. The CDR3 runs 13 residues. V gave up 3 bases and J gave up 4 bases, with 10 bases separating them. Looked up from germline, CDR1 is DFQATT and CDR2 is SNEGSKA (reference sequence). CDR3 region: CSASPTVYNEQFF. The CDR3 bases are TGCAGTGCTAGTCCAACAGTGTACAATGAGCAGTTCTTC.

The gene calls are TRBV10-3 and TRBJ2-5; 8 bases map to TRBD1. Germline V lookup: CDR1 ENHRY, CDR2 SYGVKD. The CDR3 has 14 residues. Losses at the gene ends were 6 bases for V and 2 bases for J; bases not matched to a gene: 5. CDR3 bases: TGTGCCATCAGCGGGGACAGGCAACAAGAGACCCAGTACTTC. Its protein is CAISGDRQQETQYF.

The rearrangement uses TRBV18 and TRBJ1-1; tentatively, D is TRBD1 (6 bases). The germline gives CDR1 KGHSH, CDR2 LQKENI. The length of the CDR3 is 14 residues. The V end lost 3 bases, the J end lost 0 bases, and 8 bases lay between the germline ends. CDR3 DNA sequence: TGTGCCAGCTCACCGGACAGAATGAACACTGAAGCTTTCTTT. This sequence encodes CASSPDRMNTEAFF. Supplemented by reference TRBV18 and TRBJ1-1, the full variable domain reads NAGVMQNPRHLVRRRGQEARLRCSPMKGHSHVYWYRQLPEEGLKFMVYLQKENIIDESGMPKERFSAEFPKEGPSILRIQQVVRGDSAAYFCASSPDRMNTEAFFGQGTRLTVV.

The chain links TRBV28 to TRBJ2-7; perhaps TRBD1 as D (5 bases). The CDR3 runs 14 residues. Between the trimmed V and J ends, which lost 5 bases and 3 bases, there was a span of 14 bases. The germline CDR1 and CDR2 sequences are MDHEN and SYDVKM. CDR3 region: CASSKDILLYEQYF. CDR3 bases: TGTGCCAGCAGTAAGGACATACTTCTCTACGAGCAGTACTTC.

This chain uses TRBV2 with TRBJ1-2; 10 bases line up with TRBD1. The germline V gene has CDR1 SNHLY and CDR2 FYNNEI. Trimming cost V 1 base and J 5 bases; bases outside gene matches: 13. This CDR3 has 18 amino acids. The CDR3 protein is CASSEVGTGDSKGYGYTF. The CDR3 coding sequence is TGTGCCAGCAGTGAAGTCGGGACAGGGGACTCTAAGGGATATGGCTACACCTTC.

The genes are TRBV7-3 and TRBJ2-1; perhaps TRBD2 as D (5 bases). CDR3 size: 16 residues. From germline, CDR1 is SGHTA and CDR2 FQGTGA. V lost 1 base, J lost 2 bases, and 12 bases lay in between. The CDR3 DNA reads TGTGCCAGCAGCTTAAGCAGGAGCGGCCCCTACAATGAGCAGTTCTTC. Encoded protein: CASSLSRSGPYNEQFF. The full variable domain, with the rest looked up from reference TRBV7-3 and TRBJ2-1, is GAGVSQTPSNKVTEKGKYVELRCDPISGHTALYWYRQSLGQGPEFLIYFQGTGAADDSGLPNDRFFAVRPEGSVSTLKIQRTERGDSAVYLCASSLSRSGPYNEQFFGPGTRLTVL.

This chain uses TRBV4-2 with TRBJ1-2; D is possibly TRBD1 (5 bases). V was shortened by 0 bases and J by 5 bases, with 16 bases between the two germline ends. The germline V gene has CDR1 LGHNA and CDR2 YNFKEQ. This CDR3 has 16 amino acids. The CDR3 nucleotides are TGTGCCAGCAGCCAAGATCCGGGGTCAGGGAGGTATGGCTACACCTTC. Translation gives CASSQDPGSGRYGYTF.

The chain couples TRBV27 to TRBJ1-4; D is unclear. Looked up from germline, CDR1 is MNHEY and CDR2 is SMNVEV (reference sequence). With 7 bases removed from V and 1 base from J, the gap between germline ends came to 7 bases. This CDR3 has 13 residues. The CDR3 region is CASTYGTNEKLFF. DNA of the CDR3: TGTGCCAGCACGTACGGAACTAATGAAAAACTGTTTTTT.

CDR3 amino acids: CASSSYRGAGYTF. The CDR3 DNA reads as TGTGCCAGCAGTTCATACAGGGGAGCTGGCTACACCTTC. The chain employs TRBV28 and TRBJ1-2; 7 bases fit TRBD1. CDR1 and CDR2 (germline): MDHEN, SYDVKM. V dropped 4 bases and J dropped 7; count of bases not matched to a gene: 6. The CDR3 length is 13 residues.

The chain links TRBV19 to TRBJ1-3; possibly TRBD1 for D (6 bases). The V end was cut by 7 bases, the J end by 4 bases, with 14 bases between. Germline CDR1 and CDR2: LNHDA and SQIVND (reference sequence). The CDR3 is 14 amino acids. For the CDR3, the DNA is TGTGCCAGTAACACAGGGAGAAAGGGAAACACCATATATTTT. Amino acid sequence: CASNTGRKGNTIYF.

V usage is TRBV4-2 and J usage is TRBJ1-2; no clear D gene. From germline, CDR1 is LGHNA and CDR2 YNFKEQ. The CDR3 extends over 15 amino acids. The V and J ends lost 0 bases and 6 bases respectively, with 14 bases between them. The CDR3 DNA reads as TGTGCCAGCAGCCAAGAAACTTGGACTTTGAATGGCTACACCTTC. Protein product: CASSQETWTLNGYTF.

V and J are TRBV5-1 and TRBJ2-1, with D perhaps TRBD2 (6 bases). From germline, CDR1 is SGHRS and CDR2 YFSETQ. Between the trimmed V and J ends, which lost 3 bases and 8 bases, there was a span of 21 bases. The CDR3 consists of 16 residues. The CDR3 loop reads CASSWRTSSDGDEQFF. CDR3 nucleotides: TGCGCCAGCAGCTGGCGAACTAGCTCGGATGGTGATGAGCAGTTCTTC.

The chain carries TRBV6-5 and TRBJ1-1; 9 nucleotides agree with TRBD1. The V segment lost 2 bases and the J segment 8 bases; nucleotides outside the gene matches: 12. CDR3 length: 16 amino acids. Germline CDR1 reads MNHEY; CDR2 reads SVGAGI. For the CDR3, the DNA is TGTGCCAGCAGTTACCCAATGGACAGGGGTGGTATGGAAGCTTTCTTT. Amino acid sequence: CASSYPMDRGGMEAFF.

This chain links TRBV29-1 with TRBJ1-1, with D perhaps TRBD1 (5 bases). The CDR3 sequence is 13 residues long. Germline V gene data show CDR1 as SQVTM and CDR2 as ANQGSEA. V was clipped by 6 bases and J by 0 bases, with 11 bases between them. This CDR3 reads CSVKDTVNTEAFF. CDR3 bases: TGCAGCGTAAAGGACACCGTGAACACTGAAGCTTTCTTT.

The genes are TRBV29-1 and TRBJ1-2; maybe TRBD1 (6 bases). This CDR3 spans 12 amino acids. The V end was cut by 7 bases, the J end by 4 bases, with 13 bases between. Germline V gives CDR1 SQVTM, CDR2 ANQGSEA. DNA for the CDR3: TGCAGCGCCGGGACACTTGGCTATGGCTACACCTTC. Amino acids: CSAGTLGYGYTF. The full variable domain, with the rest looked up from reference TRBV29-1 and TRBJ1-2, is SAVISQKPSRDICQRGTSLTIQCQVDSQVTMMFWYRQQPGQSLTLIATANQGSEATYESGFVIDKFPISRPNLTFSTLTVSNMSPEDSSIYLCSAGTLGYGYTFGSGTRLTVV.

The CDR3 DNA sequence: TGCGCCAGCAACGACAGGGCGGGTGGCTACACCTTC. It yields the protein CASNDRAGGYTF. The chain couples TRBV5-1 to TRBJ1-2; TRBD1 aligns across 7 bases. The CDR3 loop spans 12 amino acids. Germline V gene lookup returns CDR1 SGHRS and CDR2 YFSETQ. J gave up 7 bases and V 6 bases, and 6 bases lay outside the gene matches.

This chain uses TRBV7-9 with TRBJ2-2; 8 positions agree with TRBD2. The V segment lost 4 bases and the J segment 0 bases; nucleotides outside the gene matches: 4. Per the germline V gene, CDR1 is SEHNR and CDR2 is FQNEAQ (reference sequence). The length of the CDR3 is 16 residues. Written as DNA, the CDR3 is TGTGCCAGCAGCTCGGCTAGCGGGCCGAACACCGGGGAGCTGTTTTTT. Its translation: CASSSASGPNTGELFF.

The V call is TRBV5-4, the J call TRBJ1-1, with TRBD1 as a possible D gene (5 bases). Trimming left V 3 bases short and J 1 base short, with 10 bases between. Per germline, CDR1 SGHNT and CDR2 YYREEE (reference sequence). The CDR3 is made up of 14 amino acids. The CDR3 protein is CASSSREGNTEAFF. CDR3 DNA sequence: TGTGCCAGCAGCTCCAGGGAGGGGAACACTGAAGCTTTCTTT.

The rearrangement links TRBV6-4 to TRBJ2-3; tentative D call: TRBD2 (5 bases). The CDR3 extends over 13 amino acids. Germline values: CDR1 MRHNA, CDR2 SNTAGT. Trimming pared 1 base from V and 3 bases from J, leaving 5 bases between. CDR3 residues: CASSDWTTDTQYF. CDR3 sequence (DNA): TGTGCCAGCAGTGACTGGACTACAGATACGCAGTATTTT.

V is TRBV11-2 and J is TRBJ2-2; the D is unclear. CDR1 SGHAT and CDR2 FQNNGV come from the germline V gene. Deletions cut 1 base from V and 4 bases from J, with 10 bases between. The CDR3 runs 15 residues. The DNA for the CDR3 is TGTGCCAGCAGCTTAGGTCCGGTCCTCACCGGGGAGCTGTTTTTT. Protein: CASSLGPVLTGELFF.

This clone has a handful of counts. The chain is built from TRBV7-9 and TRBJ2-2; a possible D gene is TRBD2 (6 bases). V shed 1 base and J shed 7 bases, with 10 bases lying between them. The CDR3 extends over 14 amino acids. Germline assignment: CDR1 SEHNR and CDR2 FQNEAQ (reference sequence). Here the CDR3 DNA reads TGTGCCAGCAGCTTAGGGCTAGCGATCGGGGAGCTGTTTTTT. Translating gives CASSLGLAIGELFF.

This chain connects TRBV7-8 to TRBJ2-7; D is perhaps TRBD2 (5 bases). The CDR3 has 16 residues. The germline V gene has CDR1 SGHVS and CDR2 FQNEAQ. V lost 3 bases and J lost 2, with 17 bases in between. The CDR3 loop reads CASSFFITGTPYEQYF. The CDR3 nucleotides read TGTGCCAGCAGCTTCTTCATTACGGGAACACCCTACGAGCAGTACTTC.

The J gene is TRBJ2-6, the V gene TRBV19; D gene ambiguous. The CDR3 totals 15 residues. V was pared by 3 bases and J by 4 bases, with 10 bases between. CDR1 is LNHDA, CDR2 SQIVND, per germline (reference sequence). Here the CDR3 reads CASSISVSGANVLTF. As DNA, the CDR3 is TGTGCCAGTAGTATTTCGGTGTCCGGGGCCAACGTCCTGACTTTC.